This T cell receptor (beta chain) is from a study of cytomegalovirus exposure and HLA in healthy donors. A word on this clone: The antigen is unknown.

Trimming left V 2 bases short and J 6 bases short, with 11 bases between. The CDR3 covers 13 residues. Looked up from germline, CDR1 is SGHNT and CDR2 is YYREEE (reference sequence). Findings of the study overall: Rarity marked most TCR sequences, yet some public TCRs occurred in many donors. According to the study, 150 to 200 TCR beta chains were cytomegalovirus-associated.

This table comes from immunoSEQ multiplex PCR, and its TCRdb copy is limited to in-frame clones, with some not included. The table shows over 75,000 clones, with around 84% occurring only once. Sequences were obtained from PBMCs. The chain joins TRBV5-4 to TRBJ1-2, with D perhaps TRBD1 (6 bases). The clonotype was recovered from a man aged 18 to 29 in good health and CMV-seropositive. In DNA form, the CDR3 reads TGTGCCAGCAGCTTACAGGGTTCTGATGGCTACACCTTC. The encoded protein is CASSLQGSDGYTF.